One T cell receptor (beta chain) is described in this entry. Its antigen is undetermined. This entry comes from a study of high-grade serous ovarian cancer treatment subgroups. Study-level points and caveats: Higher neoantigen levels went with greater TCR clonal relatedness. Different patients shared almost no repertoire; same-patient tumors shared about 0.1 to 0.8.

Sequencing was performed with immunoSEQ multiplex PCR; in TCRdb, only in-frame clones are kept and a portion is missing. In the table there are about 4,300 clones, roughly 80% of which are singletons. Tumor tissue was taken before any definitive surgery or chemotherapy was given. V trimming: 3 bases; J trimming: 5 bases; junction bases outside the gene matches: 4. CDR3 length equals 14 residues. Per the germline V gene, CDR1 is LNHDA and CDR2 is SQIVND (reference sequence). This sequence originates from a human donor with high-grade serous ovarian cancer. The chain combines TRBV19 with TRBJ2-7; the match to TRBD2 covers 10 bases. The sequenced material came from tumor tissue. CDR3 sequence: CASSISLAGDEQYF. For the CDR3, the DNA is TGTGCCAGTAGTATCAGCCTAGCGGGAGACGAGCAGTACTTC. Drawing the rest from reference TRBV19 and TRBJ2-7, the complete variable domain is DGGITQSPKYLFRKEGQNVTLSCEQNLNHDAMYWYRQDPGQGLRLIYYSQIVNDFQKGDIAEGYSVSREKKESFPLTVTSAQKNPTAFYLCASSISLAGDEQYFGPGTRLTVT.